These 2 T cell receptor beta chains were all obtained from the same sample, sequenced in a study of neoadjuvant anti-PD-1 for oral cavity cancer. Assay: immunoSEQ multiplex PCR; the TCRdb copy retains only in-frame clones and omits some. The sample consists of about 14,000 clones, less than 75% of them appearing once. The sequencing here drew on PBMCs, taken before nivolumab (anti-PD-1) treatment. The receptors stem from a person aged 40-85 years with oral cavity squamous cell carcinoma.

The chain is built from TRBV5-5 and TRBJ2-7; possibly TRBD1 for D (5 bases). Germline loops: CDR1 SGHKS, CDR2 YYEKEE (reference sequence). V gave up 6 bases and J gave up 5 bases, with 9 bases separating them. This CDR3 is built from 11 residues. DNA of the CDR3: TGTGCCAGCACCCAGGGTCACGAGCAGTACTTC. Translation gives CASTQGHEQYF. Full variable domain (outside the CDR3, taken from reference TRBV5-5 and TRBJ2-7): DAGVTQSPTHLIKTRGQQVTLRCSPISGHKSVSWYQQVLGQGPQFIFQYYEKEERGRGNFPDRFSARQFPNYSSELNVNALLLGDSALYLCASTQGHEQYFGPGTRLTVT.

The V call is TRBV7-2, the J call TRBJ1-1; maybe TRBD1 (6 bases). Trimming took 3 bases from V and 1 from J, leaving 9 bases between them. This CDR3 has 14 residues. Germline V gene sequence: CDR1 SGHTA, CDR2 FQGNSA. The CDR3 region is CASSLGASNTEAFF. The CDR3 DNA follows: TGTGCCAGCAGCTTGGGGGCTTCGAACACTGAAGCTTTCTTT.